This record looks at one T cell receptor beta chain sequence and its context. Antigen specificity is unknown. TCRdb used MiXCR to reprocess the reads, holding one entry per CDR3 protein. The data contain 200,000 to 250,000 distinct CDR3 sequences, about 39% of them singletons. The record originates from a study of T cell repertoires in cytomegalovirus infection. Study at large: Well-studied HLA-B-restricted epitopes and recently identified HLA-C-restricted epitopes of CMV were both used in the study. Public TCR beta signatures marked donors with CMV infection and the matching HLA. Findings and caveats of the study: Pooled public TCR beta family frequency picked out CMV carriers with the relevant HLA. The ex vivo response showed dominance by HLA-C-restricted CMV-specific TCR beta clonotypes.

Sample: CD8+ T cells from cultured PBMCs, taken from culture after CMV antigen stimulation. The TCR sequence derives from a human donor in good health (CMV status not recorded). Some clones in this sample may be carry-over from other donors' samples.

CDR3 nucleotide sequence: TGTGCAAGCTGCTTGTTGGTATTATCCACCTACAATGAGCAGTTCTTC. Translating it yields CASCLLVLSTYNEQFF. This rearrangement joins TRBV7-9 to TRBJ2-1; D gene unclear. The CDR3 runs 16 residues. Germline CDR1 SEHNR, CDR2 FQNEAQ (reference sequence).